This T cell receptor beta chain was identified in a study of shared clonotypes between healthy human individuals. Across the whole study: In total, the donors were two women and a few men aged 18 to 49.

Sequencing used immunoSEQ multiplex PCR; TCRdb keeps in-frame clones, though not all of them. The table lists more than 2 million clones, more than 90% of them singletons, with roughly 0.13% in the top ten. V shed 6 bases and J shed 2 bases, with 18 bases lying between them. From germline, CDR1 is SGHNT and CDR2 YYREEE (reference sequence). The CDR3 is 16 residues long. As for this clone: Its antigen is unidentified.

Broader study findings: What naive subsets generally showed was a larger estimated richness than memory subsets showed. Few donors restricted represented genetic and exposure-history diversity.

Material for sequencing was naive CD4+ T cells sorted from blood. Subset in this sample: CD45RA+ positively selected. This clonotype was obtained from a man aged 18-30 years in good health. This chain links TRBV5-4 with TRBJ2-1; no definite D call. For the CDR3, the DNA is TGTGCCAGCACCACAAAGGGCCCCGCGGCCTACAATGAGCAGTTCTTC. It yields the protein CASTTKGPAAYNEQFF.